This TCR beta chain was profiled in a study of blood T cell repertoires in COVID-19. The overall study: Whether acute or convalescent, the COVID-19 samples came from the United States, Italy and Spain. T cells, B-cell-depleted T cells, or PBMCs provided the cDNA or gDNA that served as material.

Source study methods: The authors estimated nucleated cell counts from reference gene primer amplification. The assay was immunoSEQ multiplex PCR, and TCRdb's table has in-frame clones only and misses some. V and J calls and clone size follow that table, whereas D and trimming were derived from the DNA. The sample includes roughly 200,000 clones, roughly 84% of them seen just once. Germline lookup yields CDR1 KGHSH and CDR2 LQKENI. The CDR3 has 12 amino acids. V was cut by 6 bases and J by 5 bases, with 10 bases left in between. Exposed participants came across a COVID-19 case within 2 weeks before study entry.

The V call is TRBV18, the J call TRBJ1-1; D remains unclear. This TCR was recovered from a woman aged 30 to 39 who had been exposed to COVID-19. Specimen: PBMCs or T cells enriched from blood (not recorded which). CDR3 nucleotide sequence: TGTGCCAGCTCCCCGGAGAGAACTGAAGCTTTCTTT. Translating gives CASSPERTEAFF.